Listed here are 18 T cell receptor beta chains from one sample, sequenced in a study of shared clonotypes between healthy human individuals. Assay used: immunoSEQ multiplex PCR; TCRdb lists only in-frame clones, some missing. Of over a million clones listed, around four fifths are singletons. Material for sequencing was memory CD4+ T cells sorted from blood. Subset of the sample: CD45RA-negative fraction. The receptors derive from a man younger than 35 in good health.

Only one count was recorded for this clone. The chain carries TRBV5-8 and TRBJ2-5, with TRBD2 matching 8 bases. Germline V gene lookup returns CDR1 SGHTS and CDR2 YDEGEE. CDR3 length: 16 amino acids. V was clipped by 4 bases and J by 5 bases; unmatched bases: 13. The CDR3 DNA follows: TGTGCCAGCAGCCTGGGACTAGGCACCCAACCGGAGACCCAGTACTTC. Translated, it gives CASSLGLGTQPETQYF. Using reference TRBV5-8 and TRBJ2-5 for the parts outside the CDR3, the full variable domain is EAGVTQSPTHLIKTRGQQATLRCSPISGHTSVYWYQQALGLGLQFLLWYDEGEERNRGNFPPRFSGRQFPNYSSELNVNALELEDSALYLCASSLGLGTQPETQYFGPGTRLLVL.

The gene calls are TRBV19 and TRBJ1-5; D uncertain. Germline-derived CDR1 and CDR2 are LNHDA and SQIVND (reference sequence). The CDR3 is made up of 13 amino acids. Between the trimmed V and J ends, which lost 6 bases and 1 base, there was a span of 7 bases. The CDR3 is CASRTKSNQPQHF. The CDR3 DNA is TGTGCCAGTAGGACAAAAAGCAATCAGCCCCAGCATTTT.

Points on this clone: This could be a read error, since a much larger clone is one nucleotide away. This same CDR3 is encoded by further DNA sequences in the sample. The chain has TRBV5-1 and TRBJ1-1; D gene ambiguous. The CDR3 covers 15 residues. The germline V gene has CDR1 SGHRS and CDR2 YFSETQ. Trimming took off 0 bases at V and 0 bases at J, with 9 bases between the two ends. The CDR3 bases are TGCGCCAGCAGCTTGGTCGGCAGCTTGAACACTGAAGCTTTCTTT. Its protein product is CASSLVGSLNTEAFF.

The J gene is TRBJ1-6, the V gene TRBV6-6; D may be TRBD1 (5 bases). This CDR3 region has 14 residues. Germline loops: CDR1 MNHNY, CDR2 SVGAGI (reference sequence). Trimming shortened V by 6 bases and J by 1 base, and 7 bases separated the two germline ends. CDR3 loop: CASSRDSYNSPLHF. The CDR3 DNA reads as TGTGCCAGCAGCAGGGATTCCTATAATTCACCCCTCCACTTT.

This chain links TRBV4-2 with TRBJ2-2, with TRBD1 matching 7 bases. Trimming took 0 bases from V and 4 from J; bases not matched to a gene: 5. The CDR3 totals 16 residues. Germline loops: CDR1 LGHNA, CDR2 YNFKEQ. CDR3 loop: CASSQDRTGRTGELFF. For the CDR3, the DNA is TGTGCCAGCAGCCAAGATAGGACAGGTCGCACCGGGGAGCTGTTTTTT.

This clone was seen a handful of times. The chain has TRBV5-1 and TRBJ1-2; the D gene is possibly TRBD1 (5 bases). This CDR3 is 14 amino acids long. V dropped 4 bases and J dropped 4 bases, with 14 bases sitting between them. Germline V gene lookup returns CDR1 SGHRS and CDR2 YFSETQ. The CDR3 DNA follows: TGCGCCAGCAGCGACCAGGGTAAGGGCTATGGCTACACCTTC. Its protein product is CASSDQGKGYGYTF.

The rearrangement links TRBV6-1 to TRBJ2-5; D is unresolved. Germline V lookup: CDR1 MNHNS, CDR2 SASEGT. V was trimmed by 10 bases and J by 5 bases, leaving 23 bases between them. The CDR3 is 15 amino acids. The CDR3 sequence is CAMRDNRQPRETQYF. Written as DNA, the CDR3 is TGTGCCATGAGAGACAACCGCCAGCCCCGTGAGACCCAGTACTTC.

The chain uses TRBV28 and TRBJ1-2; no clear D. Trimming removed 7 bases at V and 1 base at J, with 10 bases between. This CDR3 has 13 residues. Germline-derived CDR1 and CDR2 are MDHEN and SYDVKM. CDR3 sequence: CASISTVNYGYTF. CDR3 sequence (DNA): TGTGCCAGCATAAGCACGGTTAACTATGGCTACACCTTC.

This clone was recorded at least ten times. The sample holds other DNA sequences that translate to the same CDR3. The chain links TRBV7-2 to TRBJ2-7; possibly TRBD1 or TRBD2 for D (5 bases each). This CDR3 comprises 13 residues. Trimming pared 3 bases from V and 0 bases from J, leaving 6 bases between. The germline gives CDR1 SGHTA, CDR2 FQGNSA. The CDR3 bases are TGTGCCAGCAGCTTGGGGGTCTCCTACGAGCAGTACTTC. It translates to CASSLGVSYEQYF.

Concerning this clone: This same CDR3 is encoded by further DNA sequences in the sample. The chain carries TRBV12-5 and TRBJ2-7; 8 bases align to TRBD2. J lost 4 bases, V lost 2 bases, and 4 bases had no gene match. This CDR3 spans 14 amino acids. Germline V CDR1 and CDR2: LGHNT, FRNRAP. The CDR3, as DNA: TGTGCTAGTGGTTTGACTAGCGGACCTTACGAGCAGTACTTC. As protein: CASGLTSGPYEQYF.

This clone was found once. CDR3 sequence (DNA): TGTGCCAGCAGCTTGCAGGGTGTTAGCAATCAGCCCCAGCATTTT. This gives the protein CASSLQGVSNQPQHF. The chain combines TRBV5-6 with TRBJ1-5, with a tentative D call TRBD1 (5 bases). Trimming cost V 1 base and J 0 bases, with 8 bases left between them. In germline, CDR1 is SGHDT, CDR2 YYEEEE. CDR3 size: 15 residues.

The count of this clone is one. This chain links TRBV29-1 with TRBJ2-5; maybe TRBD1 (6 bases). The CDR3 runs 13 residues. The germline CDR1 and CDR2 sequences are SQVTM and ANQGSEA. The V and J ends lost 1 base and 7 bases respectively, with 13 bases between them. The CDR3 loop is CSVEVNREGTQYF. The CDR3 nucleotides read TGCAGCGTTGAAGTCAACAGGGAAGGGACCCAGTACTTC.

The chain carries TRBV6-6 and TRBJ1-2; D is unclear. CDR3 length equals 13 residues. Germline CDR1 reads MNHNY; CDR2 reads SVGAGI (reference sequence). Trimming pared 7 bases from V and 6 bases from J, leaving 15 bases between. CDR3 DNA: TGTGCCAGCACCCCCGACCCCTTTGATGGCTACACCTTC. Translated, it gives CASTPDPFDGYTF.

Written as DNA, the CDR3 is TGTGCCAGCAGCGAGGGACTAGGGGCATATACGCAGTATTTT. It specifies CASSEGLGAYTQYF. This chain connects TRBV9 to TRBJ2-3; 8 nucleotides align to TRBD2. Germline CDR1 SGDLS, CDR2 YYNGEE. V was clipped by 3 bases and J by 7 bases; unmatched bases: 7. The CDR3 contains 14 residues.

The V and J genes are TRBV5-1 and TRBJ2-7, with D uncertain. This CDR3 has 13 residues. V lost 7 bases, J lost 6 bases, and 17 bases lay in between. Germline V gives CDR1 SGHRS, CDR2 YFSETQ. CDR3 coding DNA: TGCGCCAGCGCTTCGGGTTTGTCGTCCGAGCAGTACTTC. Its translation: CASASGLSSEQYF. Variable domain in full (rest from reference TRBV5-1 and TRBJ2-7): KAGVTQTPRYLIKTRGQQVTLSCSPISGHRSVSWYQQTPGQGLQFLFEYFSETQRNKGNFPGRFSGRQFSNSRSEMNVSTLELGDSALYLCASASGLSSEQYFGPGTRLTVT.

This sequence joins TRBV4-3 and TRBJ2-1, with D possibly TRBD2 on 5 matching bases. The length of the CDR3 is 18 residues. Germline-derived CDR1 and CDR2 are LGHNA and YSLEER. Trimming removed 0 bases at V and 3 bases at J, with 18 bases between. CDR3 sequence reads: CASSQEVPVAGVYNEQFF. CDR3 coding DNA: TGCGCCAGCAGCCAAGAGGTCCCAGTGGCCGGGGTCTACAATGAGCAGTTCTTC.

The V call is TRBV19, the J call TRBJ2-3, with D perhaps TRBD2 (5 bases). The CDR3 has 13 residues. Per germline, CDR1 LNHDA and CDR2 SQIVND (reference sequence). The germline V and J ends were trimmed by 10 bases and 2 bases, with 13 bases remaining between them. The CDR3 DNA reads TGTGCCACCCGAGCGGATACCACAGATACGCAGTATTTT. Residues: CATRADTTDTQYF. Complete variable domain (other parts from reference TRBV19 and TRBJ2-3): DGGITQSPKYLFRKEGQNVTLSCEQNLNHDAMYWYRQDPGQGLRLIYYSQIVNDFQKGDIAEGYSVSREKKESFPLTVTSAQKNPTAFYLCATRADTTDTQYFGPGTRLTVL.

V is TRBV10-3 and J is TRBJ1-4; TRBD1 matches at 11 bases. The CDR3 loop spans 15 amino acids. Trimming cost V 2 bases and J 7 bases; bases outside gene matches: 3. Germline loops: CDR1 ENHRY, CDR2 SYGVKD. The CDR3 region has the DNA TGTGCCATCAGTGAGAGGACAGGGGGCGTTGAAAAACTGTTTTTT. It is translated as CAISERTGGVEKLFF.